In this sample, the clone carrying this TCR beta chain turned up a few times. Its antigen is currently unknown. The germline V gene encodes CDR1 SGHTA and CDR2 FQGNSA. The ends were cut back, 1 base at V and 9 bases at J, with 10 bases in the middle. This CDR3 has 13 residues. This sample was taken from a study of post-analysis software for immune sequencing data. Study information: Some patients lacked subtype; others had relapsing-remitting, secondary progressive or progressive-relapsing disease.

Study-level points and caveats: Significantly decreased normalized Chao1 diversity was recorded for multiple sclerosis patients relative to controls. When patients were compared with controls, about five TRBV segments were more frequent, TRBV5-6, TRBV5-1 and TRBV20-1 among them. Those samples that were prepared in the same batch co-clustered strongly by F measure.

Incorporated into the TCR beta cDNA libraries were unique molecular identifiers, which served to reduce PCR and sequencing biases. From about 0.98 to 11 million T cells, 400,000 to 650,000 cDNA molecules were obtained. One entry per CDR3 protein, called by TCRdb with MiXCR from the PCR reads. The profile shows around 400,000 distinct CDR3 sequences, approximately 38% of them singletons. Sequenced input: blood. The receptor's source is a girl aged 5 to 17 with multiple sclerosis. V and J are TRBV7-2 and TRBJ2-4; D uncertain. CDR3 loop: CASSLGRSSIQYF. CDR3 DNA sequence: TGTGCCAGCAGCTTAGGACGTAGTAGCATTCAGTACTTC.